A single sample gave rise to the 14 T cell receptor beta chains below, sequenced in a study of cytomegalovirus exposure and HLA in healthy donors. The PCR used 60 Vbeta and 13 Jbeta primers. Assay: immunoSEQ multiplex PCR; the TCRdb copy retains only in-frame clones and omits some. Of approximately 53,000 clones in the sample, 60% to 75% were seen once. Sequencing used PBMCs. These receptors originate from a woman between 50 and 59 years old in good health and CMV-seronegative.

This clone appeared a single time. The V and J genes are TRBV5-1 and TRBJ2-3; 16 nucleotides agree with TRBD2. Germline V lookup: CDR1 SGHRS, CDR2 YFSETQ. After removal of 4 bases from V and 5 bases from J, the junction contained 7 bases not matched to a gene. The CDR3 length is 17 residues. In DNA, the CDR3 is TGCGCCAGCAGCCCTGGGACTAGCGGGGGGGCCGTAGATACGCAGTATTTT. Its translation: CASSPGTSGGAVDTQYF.

About this clone: This likely traces to a read error, being one base from a far larger clone. The V and J genes are TRBV19 and TRBJ2-7; 7 bases are a match to TRBD1. Germline-derived CDR1 and CDR2 are LNHDA and SQIVND (reference sequence). The CDR3 sequence is 14 residues long. V shed 8 bases, J shed 6 bases, and the junction held 13 bases outside the gene matches. The CDR3 coding sequence is TGTGCCAGTCGCACCGCGACAGGGATGGGCGAGCAGTACTTC. Encoded protein: CASRTATGMGEQYF.

V usage is TRBV7-2 and J usage is TRBJ2-5; D not certain. The CDR3 has 14 residues. Trimming shortened V by 4 bases and J by 4 bases, and 13 bases separated the two germline ends. Germline V gene data show CDR1 as SGHTA and CDR2 as FQGNSA. The CDR3: CASSSMAVGETQYF. The DNA for the CDR3 is TGTGCCAGCAGCTCGATGGCGGTGGGAGAGACCCAGTACTTC. The complete variable domain, with remaining parts taken from reference TRBV7-2 and TRBJ2-5, reads GAGVSQSPSNKVTEKGKDVELRCDPISGHTALYWYRQSLGQGLEFLIYFQGNSAPDKSGLPSDRFSAERTGGSVSTLTIQRTQQEDSAVYLCASSSMAVGETQYFGPGTRLLVL.

The chain couples TRBV11-1 to TRBJ2-7; 9 bases match TRBD1. Losses at the gene ends were 4 bases for V and 6 bases for J; bases not matched to a gene: 10. Germline V gene sequence: CDR1 SGHAT, CDR2 FQDESV (reference sequence). The CDR3 extends over 15 amino acids. CDR3 sequence (DNA): TGTGCCAGCAGCTCGTACAAGGACAGGGGTCCCGAGCAGTACTTC. It is translated as CASSSYKDRGPEQYF. The full variable domain, its missing parts supplied by reference TRBV11-1 and TRBJ2-7, is EAEVAQSPRYKITEKSQAVAFWCDPISGHATLYWYRQILGQGPELLVQFQDESVVDDSQLPKDRFSAERLKGVDSTLKIQPAELGDSAMYLCASSSYKDRGPEQYFGPGTRLTVT.

V gene TRBV18 combines with J gene TRBJ1-2; 8 nucleotides line up with TRBD1. Germline lookup yields CDR1 KGHSH and CDR2 LQKENI. V lost 2 bases and J lost 6; bases outside the gene matches: 2. The CDR3 is 13 amino acids. The CDR3 sequence is CASSPATGDGYTF. CDR3 in DNA: TGTGCCAGCTCACCAGCGACAGGGGATGGCTACACCTTC.

V and J are TRBV7-8 and TRBJ2-7; possible D gene TRBD1, 6 bases. CDR1 and CDR2 from the germline V gene are SGHVS and FQNEAQ. CDR3 size: 13 residues. V lost 5 bases, J lost 3 bases, and 11 bases lay in between. CDR3 sequence: CASSPSGDYEQYF. CDR3 coding DNA: TGTGCCAGCAGCCCCTCAGGGGACTACGAGCAGTACTTC.

CDR3 region: CATGGGTNEKLFF. Here the CDR3 DNA reads TGTGCCACGGGCGGGGGAACTAATGAAAAACTGTTTTTT. The chain has TRBV25-1 and TRBJ1-4; a weak D match, TRBD1 (5 bases). CDR3 length: 13 amino acids. Trimming pared 10 bases from V and 1 base from J, leaving 10 bases between. Germline assignment: CDR1 MGHDK and CDR2 SYGVNS.

J is TRBJ1-2 and V is TRBV5-1; a weak D match, TRBD1 (5 bases). This CDR3 spans 15 amino acids. Trimming took off 0 bases at V and 4 bases at J, with 13 bases between the two ends. In germline, CDR1 is SGHRS, CDR2 YFSETQ. The DNA for the CDR3 is TGCGCCAGCAGCTTGGCCGATGTGGGGGGCTATGGCTACACCTTC. Its protein product is CASSLADVGGYGYTF. Full variable domain (missing parts from reference TRBV5-1 and TRBJ1-2): KAGVTQTPRYLIKTRGQQVTLSCSPISGHRSVSWYQQTPGQGLQFLFEYFSETQRNKGNFPGRFSGRQFSNSRSEMNVSTLELGDSALYLCASSLADVGGYGYTFGSGTRLTVV.

The CDR3, as DNA: TGTGCCAGCTCACCACCCGTGGGACAGGGGGCTGGTCTAGCTTTCTTT. Amino acid sequence: CASSPPVGQGAGLAFF. The rearrangement uses TRBV18 and TRBJ1-1; 12 nucleotides agree with TRBD1. CDR1 is KGHSH and CDR2 is LQKENI in the germline V gene. The CDR3 consists of 16 residues. After removal of 0 bases from V and 10 bases from J, the junction contained 9 bases not matched to a gene.

The J gene is TRBJ2-1, the V gene TRBV7-9, with 8 bases identical to TRBD2. The ends lost 2 bases at V and 5 bases at J; junction bases unmatched: 5. This CDR3 has 15 residues. Germline CDR1 SEHNR, CDR2 FQNEAQ (reference sequence). The CDR3 loop reads CASSLISGGNNEQFF. CDR3 coding DNA: TGTGCCAGCAGCTTAATATCGGGGGGGAACAATGAGCAGTTCTTC.

This clone occurred a few times. This chain links TRBV6-6 with TRBJ2-3; 8 bases align to TRBD1. The CDR3 length is 15 residues. Germline V gene lookup returns CDR1 MNHNY and CDR2 SVGAGI (reference sequence). Unmatched junction bases numbered 10, after V lost 6 bases and J lost 5 bases. This CDR3 reads CASSPKGQGRDTQYF. For the CDR3, the DNA is TGTGCCAGCAGCCCGAAAGGACAGGGACGAGATACGCAGTATTTT.

The genes are TRBV23-1 and TRBJ2-2; no firm D call. TRBV23-1 is noted as an ORF with a role that remains uncertain. V lost 7 bases and J lost 0, with 6 bases in between. The CDR3 is 13 amino acids. CDR3 sequence (DNA): TGCGCCAGCAACCACACGAACACCGGGGAGCTGTTTTTT. Its protein product is CASNHTNTGELFF.

The rearrangement uses TRBV18 and TRBJ1-2; TRBD1 is a possible D gene (5 bases). The germline gives CDR1 KGHSH, CDR2 LQKENI. This CDR3 comprises 13 residues. Deletions cut 4 bases from V and 6 bases from J, with 12 bases between. CDR3 in DNA: TGTGCCAGCTCACTGGGGCTTGAGGATGGCTACACCTTC. Its protein product is CASSLGLEDGYTF.

The rearrangement links TRBV6-1 to TRBJ1-1, with D uncertain. Trimming shortened V by 4 bases and J by 5 bases, and 11 bases separated the two germline ends. CDR3 length: 13 amino acids. Germline V gene data show CDR1 as MNHNS and CDR2 as SASEGT. CDR3 sequence: CASSAGRVTEAFF. DNA of the CDR3: TGTGCCAGCAGTGCGGGGAGAGTGACTGAAGCTTTCTTT.